The 2 T cell receptor beta chains below were found in one sample sequenced in a study of shared clonotypes between healthy human individuals. Using immunoSEQ multiplex PCR, the repertoire was profiled, and TCRdb retains in-frame clones only, with some absent. The sample has around 2,000,000 clones; about 93% are singletons. Naive CD8 cells were CD45RO-negative, positively selected for CCR7, excluding terminally differentiated effector memory CD45RA+ cells. The source material was naive CD8+ T cells from PBMCs. These receptors were obtained from a man aged 18 to 29 in good health. Some clones in this sample may be carry-over from other donors' samples.

This clone was recorded once. CDR3 nucleotide sequence: TGTGCCAGCAGCTTGGCCGGTTTGGGGTCCGCCGGGGAGCTGTTTTTT. It specifies CASSLAGLGSAGELFF. This chain uses TRBV5-6 with TRBJ2-2, with no clear D. The CDR3 loop spans 16 amino acids. Per germline, CDR1 SGHDT and CDR2 YYEEEE. Trimming cost V 0 bases and J 6 bases, with 15 bases left between them.

The chain has TRBV5-1 and TRBJ2-7; 7 bases agree with TRBD1. This CDR3 comprises 15 residues. The germline gives CDR1 SGHRS, CDR2 YFSETQ. The J segment lost 2 bases and the V segment lost 4 bases, leaving 9 bases of the junction unmatched. The CDR3 nucleotides are TGCGCCAGCAGCGCTGACAGGGCGTCAACCTACGAGCAGTACTTC. The encoded protein is CASSADRASTYEQYF.